Listed here are 11 T cell receptor beta chains from one sample, sequenced in a study of CD4 T cells in relation to SARS-CoV-2 and coronaviruses. CD4+ T cells from unexposed donors were obtained before the COVID-19 pandemic (2011-2018). Produced via immunoSEQ multiplex PCR; TCRdb's table is partial and in-frame only. The sample lists some 65,000 clones; around 86% were seen once. Sequencing used memory CD4+ T cells from PBMCs. These receptors were taken from a human donor in good health.

This chain connects TRBV5-6 to TRBJ2-5, with a tentative D call TRBD2 (6 bases). V lost 1 base to trimming and J lost 2 bases, with 15 bases between them. Germline V gives CDR1 SGHDT, CDR2 YYEEEE. The CDR3 has 16 residues. This CDR3 is CASSLWGEPPQETQYF. CDR3 in DNA: TGTGCCAGCAGCTTGTGGGGGGAACCGCCGCAAGAGACCCAGTACTTC.

V usage is TRBV7-9 and J usage is TRBJ2-1; TRBD1 matches at 9 bases. V lost 5 bases, J lost 6 bases, and 14 bases stayed unmatched. This CDR3 has 17 amino acids. The germline gives CDR1 SEHNR, CDR2 FQNEAQ (reference sequence). The CDR3 sequence is CASSRTLRDRATNEQFF. Here the CDR3 DNA reads TGTGCCAGCAGCCGCACTCTCCGGGACAGGGCGACCAATGAGCAGTTCTTC.

This sequence joins TRBV5-6 and TRBJ2-7; TRBD2 might be the D (6 bases). The CDR3 runs to 15 residues. The V gene lost 4 bases and the J gene lost 2 bases, with 16 bases spanning the gap. Germline CDR1 is SGHDT and CDR2 is YYEEEE. The CDR3: CASSPNPAGTYEQYF. The CDR3, as DNA: TGTGCCAGCAGCCCGAATCCTGCGGGAACCTACGAGCAGTACTTC.

V is TRBV14 and J is TRBJ1-2, with D possibly being TRBD1 (5 bases). CDR3 size: 15 residues. Germline assignment: CDR1 SGHDN and CDR2 FVKESK. With 0 bases removed from V and 4 bases from J, the gap between germline ends came to 12 bases. CDR3 bases: TGTGCCAGCAGCCAAGACTCGGGACGGTCCTATGGCTACACCTTC. Its protein is CASSQDSGRSYGYTF.

The V and J genes are TRBV7-9 and TRBJ1-2; possible D gene TRBD1, 5 bases. The CDR3 is made up of 16 amino acids. In germline, CDR1 is SEHNR, CDR2 FQNEAQ (reference sequence). Trimming pared 1 base from V and 4 bases from J, leaving 16 bases between. The CDR3 reads CASSLGGRDGGYGYTF. The CDR3 DNA sequence: TGTGCCAGCAGCTTAGGCGGTCGGGACGGGGGCTATGGCTACACCTTC.

J is TRBJ2-3 and V is TRBV7-2; the D gene is possibly TRBD2 (6 bases). Per germline, CDR1 SGHTA and CDR2 FQGNSA. V gave up 5 bases and J gave up 5 bases, with 20 bases separating them. The CDR3 totals 16 residues. DNA for the CDR3: TGTGCCAGCAGCGCCCGGGGTGGCGGGGCGGGAGATACGCAGTATTTT. This codes for CASSARGGGAGDTQYF. Full variable domain (rest looked up from reference TRBV7-2 and TRBJ2-3): GAGVSQSPSNKVTEKGKDVELRCDPISGHTALYWYRQSLGQGLEFLIYFQGNSAPDKSGLPSDRFSAERTGGSVSTLTIQRTQQEDSAVYLCASSARGGGAGDTQYFGPGTRLTVL.

The J gene is TRBJ1-1, the V gene TRBV4-3; TRBD1 matches 7 bases. This CDR3 spans 15 amino acids. V gave up 1 base and J gave up 2 bases; unmatched junction bases: 4. Germline values: CDR1 LGHNA, CDR2 YSLEER. The CDR3 bases are TGCGCCAGCAGCCAAGTTGGGACAGCTAACACTGAAGCTTTCTTT. Its protein product is CASSQVGTANTEAFF.

This chain uses TRBV6-1 with TRBJ1-2; no definite D call. Trimming cost V 0 bases and J 3 bases, with 5 bases left between them. There are 13 residues in the CDR3. CDR1 and CDR2 from the germline V gene are MNHNS and SASEGT. CDR3 amino acids: CASSEAVYYGYTF. The CDR3 bases are TGTGCCAGCAGTGAAGCGGTCTACTATGGCTACACCTTC.

V gene TRBV6-1 combines with J gene TRBJ2-7; possibly TRBD2 for D (6 bases). The CDR3 has 15 residues. Trimming left V 4 bases short and J 3 bases short, with 16 bases between. CDR1 and CDR2 from the germline V gene are MNHNS and SASEGT. The CDR3 bases are TGTGCCAGCAGTGGAGCACTCGGGGGAGACTACGAGCAGTACTTC. It yields the protein CASSGALGGDYEQYF.

This chain joins TRBV20-1 and TRBJ2-1; unclear D gene. The V and J ends lost 3 bases and 2 bases respectively, with 2 bases between them. CDR3 length: 11 residues. Germline lookup yields CDR1 DFQATT and CDR2 SNEGSKA (reference sequence). The CDR3 sequence: CSARTYNEQFF. The CDR3 DNA is TGCAGTGCTAGGACCTACAATGAGCAGTTCTTC.

The rearrangement joins TRBV6-6 to TRBJ1-2; TRBD1 might be the D (6 bases). V lost 5 bases and J lost 7, with 26 bases in between. Germline-derived CDR1 and CDR2 are MNHNY and SVGAGI (reference sequence). The CDR3 extends over 17 amino acids. The CDR3 region has the DNA TGTGCCAGCAGTCCGCTCAGTCTTATCCGATCCAGGGGTGGCTACACCTTC. This gives the protein CASSPLSLIRSRGGYTF.